The rows below give T cell receptor beta chains drawn from one sample of a study of T cell repertoires in cytomegalovirus infection. Their antigens remain unidentified. TCRdb re-called the reads through MiXCR, storing one row per CDR3 protein. The profile shows 70,000 or so distinct CDR3 sequences, about 30% of them singletons. Sequenced material: CD8+ T cells from cultured PBMCs, taken from culture after CMV antigen stimulation. The origin of the receptors is a human donor in good health (CMV status not recorded). Some clones in this sample may be carry-over from other donors' samples. Each CDR3 is given with its conserved first and last residue. A D gene is named only where the DNA matches it firmly. Size is omitted from some rows. Given values are once, few, many or a class for expanded clones.

CDR3 protein,CDR3 DNA,J gene,clone size,V gene,D gene
CASSLMGIAGDDEQYF,TGCGCCAGCAGCCTAATGGGAATAGCGGGAGATGACGAGCAGTACTTC,TRBJ2-7,.,TRBV4-1,TRBD2
CASSFSRDVPAPLHF,TGTGCCAGCAGCTTTTCCCGGGACGTCCCTGCGCCCCTCCACTTT,TRBJ1-6,.,TRBV11-2,.
CASSPGQNYGYTF,TGTGCCAGCAGCCCGGGACAGAACTATGGCTACACCTTC,TRBJ1-2,few,TRBV11-2,TRBD1
CASSSYGGYEQYF,TGTGCCAGCAGCTCCTACGGGGGCTACGAGCAGTACTTC,TRBJ2-7,.,TRBV11-3,.
CASSQLSGSYEQYF,TGTGCCAGCAGCCAATTGAGCGGGTCCTACGAGCAGTACTTC,TRBJ2-7,.,TRBV4-2,.
CASSLENEGKIYNEQFF,TGTGCCAGCAGCTTAGAAAACGAGGGGAAGATCTACAATGAGCAGTTCTTC,TRBJ2-1,.,TRBV13,.
CASSLYSGQTKTGELFF,TGTGCCAGCAGCTTATACTCGGGACAAACAAAAACCGGGGAGCTGTTTTTT,TRBJ2-2,.,TRBV11-2,.
CASSLGGRGELFF,TGTGCCAGCAGCTTGGGTGGCCGCGGGGAGCTGTTTTTT,TRBJ2-2,few,TRBV7-2,.
CASSLLAGGLDTQYF,TGTGCCAGCAGTTTGCTAGCGGGGGGTTTAGATACGCAGTATTTT,TRBJ2-3,few,TRBV12-3/TRBV12-4,TRBD2
CASSEGGFSQPQHF,TGTGCCAGCAGCGAGGGGGGGTTTTCTCAGCCCCAGCATTTT,TRBJ1-5,.,TRBV9,.
CASSSRGGTYNEQFF,TGTGCCAGCAGCTCCCGAGGCGGGACGTACAATGAGCAGTTCTTC,TRBJ2-1,few,TRBV7-2,.
CASSGEQGVNTEAFF,TGTGCCAGCAGCGGGGAACAGGGTGTGAACACTGAAGCTTTCTTT,TRBJ1-1,.,TRBV6-2/TRBV6-3,.
CASKQTTGGADTQYF,TGTGCCAGCAAACAAACGACAGGAGGGGCAGATACGCAGTATTTT,TRBJ2-3,.,TRBV27,.
CASSSYQPQHF,TGTGCCAGCAGTTCATATCAGCCCCAGCATTTT,TRBJ1-5,.,TRBV28,.
CASSHSLAGGYGYNEQFF,TGCGCCAGCAGCCATTCACTAGCGGGTGGATATGGCTACAATGAGCAGTTCTTC,TRBJ2-1,.,TRBV4-3,TRBD2
CASSLGQGFTDTQYF,TGTGCCAGCAGTTTGGGACAGGGTTTCACAGATACGCAGTATTTT,TRBJ2-3,.,TRBV27,TRBD1
CSARDGQRERYNEQFF,TGCAGTGCTAGAGATGGGCAGCGGGAGAGATACAATGAGCAGTTCTTC,TRBJ2-1,.,TRBV20-1,TRBD2
CAWSVRGGNSYNEQFF,TGTGCCTGGAGTGTACGGGGGGGAAACTCCTACAATGAGCAGTTCTTC,TRBJ2-1,.,TRBV30,TRBD2